This record covers a single TCR beta chain. Its matching antigen is unknown. Every donor provided one heparinised blood draw, which averaged approximately 100 mL. Sorted CD4+ subsets: naive, central memory, regulatory, stem cell-like memory (CD45RO/CCR7/CD25/CD127/CD95/CD27 panel). What was sequenced were expressed TCRB transcripts, since all of the isolated RNA had been reverse transcribed. Produced via immunoSEQ multiplex PCR; TCRdb's table is partial and in-frame only. This table has about 150,000 clones, roughly 8% appearing once. The data belong to a study of beta chain features in type 1 diabetes. Study-level findings and limits: The influence of HLA type on TCRB rearrangement stayed undetermined. Shortening that was moderate but significant affected the TCRB CDR3s of Type 1 diabetes patients in all four CD4+ subsets. Reduced insertions and increased deletions marked VDJ junctions in type 1 diabetes patients.

CDR1 is MNHNY, CDR2 SVGAGI, per germline (reference sequence). Trimming stripped 3 bases from V and 5 bases from J, with 19 bases between. The CDR3 has 16 amino acids. This clonotype was obtained from a man between 18 and 35 years old with type 1 diabetes. Input material: central memory CD4+ T cells from blood. V gene TRBV6-6 combines with J gene TRBJ2-5; the D gene is possibly TRBD2 (6 bases). The CDR3 bases are TGTGCCAGCAGTTATCAGACCACATCTAGCGTTGAGACCCAGTACTTC. Its translation is CASSYQTTSSVETQYF.